The rows below give T cell receptor beta chains drawn from one sample of a study of T-cell reconstitution after alpha-beta-depleted transplantation in children. TCRdb analysed the PCR reads with MiXCR anew, one entry per CDR3 protein. The sample carries a few hundred thousand distinct CDR3 sequences, approximately 23% recorded once. The material sequenced was PBMCs, mostly from graft donor cells, taken 180 days after TCRalphabeta/CD19-depleted stem cell transplant. Receptors originate from a male patient younger than 18 who had a stem cell transplant for acute lymphoblastic leukemia, so the T cells may come from the graft donor. CDR3s include the opening cysteine and the closing phenylalanine or tryptophan. The order of the fields is CDR3 DNA, CDR3 protein, clone size, D gene, V gene, J gene. The D gene is left open where the match is weak. Some rows have no size entry. The others give once, few or many, or a class for an expanded clone.

TGTGCCAGCAGCTCACAGCGGGAGTACACCGGGGAGCTGTTTTTT,CASSSQREYTGELFF,few,TRBD2,TRBV7-6,TRBJ2-2
TGTGCCAGCAGCCCGATTACTAGCGGCTTGGGAGAGCAGTACTTC,CASSPITSGLGEQYF,few,TRBD2,TRBV14,TRBJ2-7
TGCGCCAGCAGCTTAGGGGGGGGTAACGTCCTGACTTTC,CASSLGGGNVLTF,few,-,TRBV5-1,TRBJ2-6
TGTGCCAGCAAGGAGGGGGGGGTCTCTGGAAACACCATATATTTT,CASKEGGVSGNTIYF,-,-,TRBV2,TRBJ1-3
TGTGCCAGCAGTTTACGACAGGGTGCTGAGCAGTTCTTC,CASSLRQGAEQFF,-,TRBD1,TRBV27,TRBJ2-1
TGTGCCAGCAGCTTATACCGCAGCGGGAGGCCTTACAATGAGCAGTTCTTC,CASSLYRSGRPYNEQFF,-,TRBD2,TRBV7-2,TRBJ2-1
TGCGCCAGCAGCCCCGTCCCGGGACAGGGAGCGAAGGTCTACGAGCAGTACTTC,CASSPVPGQGAKVYEQYF,-,TRBD1,TRBV5-1,TRBJ2-7
TGTGCCAGCAGCTTAGCGGCGGTTGGCGAGACCCAGTACTTC,CASSLAAVGETQYF,few,-,TRBV7-9,TRBJ2-5
TGTGCCAGCAGTTACAGACAGGCCTTGAGAAACATTCAGTACTTC,CASSYRQALRNIQYF,-,-,TRBV6-2/TRBV6-3,TRBJ2-4
TGTGCCAGCAATCCGGGACAGGGCAGGTGGGATGAGCAGTTCTTC,CASNPGQGRWDEQFF,-,TRBD1,TRBV12-3/TRBV12-4,TRBJ2-1
TGTGCCAGCAGTACCCGGGACAGGGGGCGTAGTAATGAAAAACTGTTTTTT,CASSTRDRGRSNEKLFF,-,TRBD1,TRBV12-3/TRBV12-4,TRBJ1-4
TGTGCCATCCAAGGCGCCGAGACAGGGCATAATCGGCAGTATTTT,CAIQGAETGHNRQYF,-,TRBD1,TRBV10-3,TRBJ2-3
TGTGCCAGCAGGCGGGAGGGGAGCGTGAACAATGAGCAGTTCTTC,CASRREGSVNNEQFF,-,TRBD2,TRBV25-1,TRBJ2-1
TGTGCCAGCAGCTTAGAAGGGGGACTAGCGGAAAACAATGAGCAGTTCTTC,CASSLEGGLAENNEQFF,-,TRBD2,TRBV7-9,TRBJ2-1
TGTGCCAGCAGTTTCATAGCGGGAGCGACAGAGACCCAGTACTTC,CASSFIAGATETQYF,-,TRBD2,TRBV5-6,TRBJ2-5
TGCAGCGTGTCCCGGGACGTTTACGGAGCTTTCTTT,CSVSRDVYGAFF,few,-,TRBV29-1,TRBJ1-1
TGTGCCAGCAGTTTATCACTAGCGGGAGGCCCCGGGACCCAGTACTTC,CASSLSLAGGPGTQYF,-,TRBD2,TRBV12-3/TRBV12-4,TRBJ2-5
TGCGCCAGCAGCCTCGACGAGAGGACCAAAAACATTCAGTACTTC,CASSLDERTKNIQYF,-,-,TRBV4-1,TRBJ2-4
TGTGCCAGCAGCTTCAGAAGGGTTTTAACTAATGAAAAACTGTTTTTT,CASSFRRVLTNEKLFF,few,-,TRBV7-8,TRBJ1-4
TGTGCCAGCAGCTTAGGTCCGGAGGGTAGCGGGAACACCGGGGAGCTGTTTTTT,CASSLGPEGSGNTGELFF,-,-,TRBV11-2,TRBJ2-2
TGTGCCAGCAGCCCATGGGTGGAGATCTACAATGAGCAGTTCTTC,CASSPWVEIYNEQFF,-,-,TRBV7-2,TRBJ2-1
TGTGCCAGCTTCCGCCAGGCGAGGAATGAGCAGTTCTTC,CASFRQARNEQFF,-,-,TRBV6-1,TRBJ2-1
TGTGCCAGCAGTCCCTTCGCGTCACCCCTCCACTTT,CASSPFASPLHF,-,-,TRBV6-6,TRBJ1-6
TGCGCCAGCAGCTTAACCATTAAAAGGGACTACAATGAGCAGTTCTTC,CASSLTIKRDYNEQFF,few,-,TRBV5-1,TRBJ2-1
TGCAGTGCTAGAGATCTAGGGGTGAAGCACAATGAGCAGTTCTTC,CSARDLGVKHNEQFF,-,-,TRBV20-1,TRBJ2-1
TGTGCCAGCAGCGTAGAGCCGGTGGGAAACACCATATATTTT,CASSVEPVGNTIYF,-,-,TRBV9,TRBJ1-3
TGTGCCAGCAGCCAGGGACCGGATGGTTACAATGAGCAGTTCTTC,CASSQGPDGYNEQFF,many,-,TRBV12-3/TRBV12-4,TRBJ2-1
TGTGCCAGCAGCCAGACTAGGATCAGGGATGAGCAGTTCTTC,CASSQTRIRDEQFF,once,-,TRBV2,TRBJ2-1
TGTGCCACCATCCAGCGGGTGGGGGCAGTGTCACGCACAGATACGCAGTATTTT,CATIQRVGAVSRTDTQYF,few,-,TRBV15,TRBJ2-3
TGTGCCACCAGTGACCGTTCTAGCGGGAGGTTGGATACGCAGTATTTT,CATSDRSSGRLDTQYF,-,TRBD2,TRBV24-1,TRBJ2-3
TGTGCCTGGAACAGGGATTCCGCAACTAATGAAAAACTGTTTTTT,CAWNRDSATNEKLFF,-,-,TRBV30,TRBJ1-4
TGTGCCAGCAGAGCGGGACTAGCGGGCGGCTCCTACGAGCAGTACTTC,CASRAGLAGGSYEQYF,-,TRBD2,TRBV7-6,TRBJ2-7
TGCGCCAGCAGCCCCATTGGGACAGGGGGCGCGGAGACCCAGTACTTC,CASSPIGTGGAETQYF,-,TRBD1,TRBV5-1,TRBJ2-5
TGCGCCAGCAGCCAAGACCAGGGGGCAACTGGAAACACCATATATTTT,CASSQDQGATGNTIYF,-,TRBD1,TRBV4-1,TRBJ1-3
TGCAGCGTTGAAGATGGGGCGGGCGGGAGCCGTCAGACGCAGTATTTT,CSVEDGAGGSRQTQYF,-,TRBD2,TRBV29-1,TRBJ2-3
TGCGCCAGCGCCATCACAGTGCGGACGTACGAGCAGTACTTC,CASAITVRTYEQYF,few,-,TRBV5-1,TRBJ2-7
TGTGCCACCAGCAGAGATGGTGGTTCCGGGAGGGCCAGAAATGAGCAGTTCTTC,CATSRDGGSGRARNEQFF,few,TRBD2,TRBV15,TRBJ2-1
TGTGCCAGCAGCCTAGGACTAGCGGGAGCAGATGAGCAGTTCTTC,CASSLGLAGADEQFF,-,TRBD2,TRBV11-2,TRBJ2-1
TGTGCCAGCAGCTTTGGGGGAGCCAAAAACATTCAGTACTTC,CASSFGGAKNIQYF,-,-,TRBV11-2,TRBJ2-4
TGTGCCAGCAGTTACTTAGGGTTTGAAAAACTGTTTTTT,CASSYLGFEKLFF,-,-,TRBV6-5,TRBJ1-4
TGCGCCAGTTCCCAAGGCCGACAACCTGGAAACACCATATATTTT,CASSQGRQPGNTIYF,-,-,TRBV5-1,TRBJ1-3
TGTGCCAGTAGTAGGAATACGGGACGTTCCTACGAGCAGTACTTC,CASSRNTGRSYEQYF,once,-,TRBV19,TRBJ2-7
TGTGCCAGTAGTTGGAGGGGACTTAGCCTTGATACGCAGTATTTT,CASSWRGLSLDTQYF,-,-,TRBV19,TRBJ2-3
TGTGCCAGCAGCTCTACGACTATTGATTACAGTGAGCAGTTCTTC,CASSSTTIDYSEQFF,-,-,TRBV5-5,TRBJ2-1
TGTGCCAGCAGCTTAGGTCCCCCGGCAGGGGCTGAAGCTTTCTTT,CASSLGPPAGAEAFF,-,-,TRBV7-9,TRBJ1-1
TGCAGTGCTGCCGGGACTAGTTCCTACGAGCAGTACTTC,CSAAGTSSYEQYF,few,TRBD2,TRBV20-1,TRBJ2-7
TGTGCCAGCCCCGGACAGGCGGGCCGCACCGTGTCCACAGATACGCAGTATTTT,CASPGQAGRTVSTDTQYF,few,TRBD1,TRBV6-1,TRBJ2-3
TGCAGTGCTAGAGATCGGCACAGCAATCAGCCCCAGCATTTT,CSARDRHSNQPQHF,-,-,TRBV20-1,TRBJ1-5
TGTGCCAGCAGTTACTCCGTGGCTAGAGGGCCTTACAATGAGCAGTTCTTC,CASSYSVARGPYNEQFF,-,-,TRBV6-5,TRBJ2-1
TGTGCCAGCAGCCGAAACCCCCTCCGAAACACAGATACGCAGTATTTT,CASSRNPLRNTDTQYF,-,-,TRBV7-8,TRBJ2-3